This TCR beta chain was recovered during a study of T cell responses to AZD1222 COVID-19 vaccine. Study details: Pooled together were second doses at about 4 or about 12 weeks.

Clones were sequenced by immunoSEQ multiplex PCR, and TCRdb holds only the in-frame ones, with some missing. The sample shows roughly 180,000 clones, approximately 86% of them seen only once. Study-wide results and limits: Females outnumbered males among donors, who were mostly white British; clonal diversity was possibly underestimated.

As concerns this clone: As yet, its antigen is unknown.

The trim removed 3 bases at V and 3 bases at J, leaving 6 bases unmatched. Germline V gene lookup returns CDR1 LNHNV and CDR2 YYDKDF (reference sequence). The CDR3 is made up of 16 amino acids. Sequencing used peripheral blood, obtained on day 0 of AZD1222 vaccination. This sequence originates from an adult in good health. This chain connects TRBV15 to TRBJ2-1; 9 bases map to TRBD2. The CDR3 nucleotides are TGTGCCACCAGCAGCGTCGAAGCGGGGGGCTACAATGAGCAGTTCTTC. It translates to CATSSVEAGGYNEQFF. The whole variable domain, filled in from reference TRBV15 and TRBJ2-1, reads DAMVIQNPRYQVTQFGKPVTLSCSQTLNHNVMYWYQQKSSQAPKLLFHYYDKDFNNEADTPDNFQSRRPNTSFCFLDIRSPGLGDTAMYLCATSSVEAGGYNEQFFGPGTRLTVL.